What follows describes a single T cell receptor beta chain. Its antigen is not known. This sample is part of a study of T cell repertoires in cytomegalovirus infection. As for the study in general: Recently identified HLA-C-restricted CMV epitopes were used, and well-studied HLA-B-restricted CMV epitopes were used as well. Findings of the study overall: There were carriers of CMV plus the relevant HLA, and cumulative public TCR beta family frequency identified them. In two of eight donors, the top clonotype was HLA-C-restricted CMV-specific.

Germline V gives CDR1 DFQATT, CDR2 SNEGSKA (reference sequence). There are 13 residues in the CDR3. Trimming pared 2 bases from V and 2 bases from J, leaving 7 bases between. TCRdb reanalysed the reads using MiXCR and keeps one entry per CDR3 protein. Here the sample spans some 500,000 distinct CDR3 sequences, roughly 43% being singletons. This chain joins TRBV20-1 and TRBJ1-5; maybe TRBD1 (6 bases). This sequence originates from a human donor in good health (CMV status not recorded). Some clones in this sample may be carry-over from other donors' samples. The material sequenced was cultured PBMCs, taken from culture after CMV antigen stimulation. In DNA form, the CDR3 reads TGCAGTGCTAGATCAGGGGGCAATCAGCCCCAGCATTTT. Its translation is CSARSGGNQPQHF.